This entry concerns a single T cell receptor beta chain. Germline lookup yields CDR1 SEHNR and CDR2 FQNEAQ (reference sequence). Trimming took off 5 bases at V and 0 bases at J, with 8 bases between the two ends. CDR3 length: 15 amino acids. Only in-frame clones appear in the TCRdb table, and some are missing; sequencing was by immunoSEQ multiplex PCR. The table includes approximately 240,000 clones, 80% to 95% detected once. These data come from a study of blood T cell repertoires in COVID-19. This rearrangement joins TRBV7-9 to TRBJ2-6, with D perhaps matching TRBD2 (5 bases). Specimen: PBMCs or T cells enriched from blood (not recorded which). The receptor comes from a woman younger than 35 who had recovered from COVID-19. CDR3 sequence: CASSPRASGANVLTF. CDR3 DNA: TGTGCCAGCAGCCCGAGGGCCTCTGGGGCCAACGTCCTGACTTTC. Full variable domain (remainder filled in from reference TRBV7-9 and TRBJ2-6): DTGVSQNPRHKITKRGQNVTFRCDPISEHNRLYWYRQTLGQGPEFLTYFQNEAQLEKSRLLSDRFSAERPKGSFSTLEIQRTEQGDSAMYLCASSPRASGANVLTFGAGSRLTVL.